This TCR beta chain was captured by sequencing in a study of blood T cell repertoires in COVID-19. The wider study: The United States, Italy and Spain were the sources of the acute and convalescent COVID-19 samples. T cells, B-cell-depleted T cells, or PBMCs provided the cDNA or gDNA that served as material.

In the authors' workflow: The authors estimated nucleated cell counts from reference gene primer amplification. Some clones are missing from TCRdb's copy, which holds only in-frame ones; the method was immunoSEQ multiplex PCR. D and trimming come from the DNA, and the V and J calls and clone size come from that table. Here the sample spans tens of thousands of clones, 70% to 85% being singletons. There are a few counts of this clone. Trimming removed 0 bases from V and 2 bases from J, with 12 bases in between. CDR1 is KGHDR, CDR2 SFDVKD, per germline. This CDR3 has 16 residues. The clonotype was recovered from a human donor with acute or convalescent COVID-19. The donor label of this sample is uncertain. Sequenced sample: peripheral blood. The chain couples TRBV24-1 to TRBJ1-2; D is uncertain. DNA for the CDR3: TGTGCCACCAGTGATTTGCGGGTTTTGGAAAACTATGGCTACACCTTC. It is translated as CATSDLRVLENYGYTF.